This T cell receptor (beta chain) is drawn from a study of T-cell reconstitution after alpha-beta-depleted transplantation in children. This clonotype was detected once. Germline V gene lookup returns CDR1 MNHEY and CDR2 SVGEGT. The CDR3 has 14 amino acids. The V gene lost 6 bases and the J gene lost 3 bases, with 12 bases spanning the gap. Molecular barcoding with unique molecular identifiers was used for the TCRbeta library. TCRdb recomputed calls from the PCR reads with MiXCR, one row per CDR3 protein. The repertoire holds hundreds of thousands of distinct CDR3 sequences, with roughly a quarter as singletons.

The TCR originated in a female patient aged 2 to 10 who had a stem cell transplant for congenital amegakaryocytic thrombocytopenia, so the T cells may come from the graft donor. The rearrangement uses TRBV6-2 or TRBV6-3 and TRBJ2-4; TRBD2 might be the D (5 bases). The sample in question was PBMCs, mostly from graft donor cells, obtained 360 days after TCRalphabeta/CD19-depleted stem cell transplant. The CDR3 loop reads CASREALNKNIQYF. CDR3 in DNA: TGTGCCAGCAGGGAGGCCCTAAACAAAAACATTCAGTACTTC.